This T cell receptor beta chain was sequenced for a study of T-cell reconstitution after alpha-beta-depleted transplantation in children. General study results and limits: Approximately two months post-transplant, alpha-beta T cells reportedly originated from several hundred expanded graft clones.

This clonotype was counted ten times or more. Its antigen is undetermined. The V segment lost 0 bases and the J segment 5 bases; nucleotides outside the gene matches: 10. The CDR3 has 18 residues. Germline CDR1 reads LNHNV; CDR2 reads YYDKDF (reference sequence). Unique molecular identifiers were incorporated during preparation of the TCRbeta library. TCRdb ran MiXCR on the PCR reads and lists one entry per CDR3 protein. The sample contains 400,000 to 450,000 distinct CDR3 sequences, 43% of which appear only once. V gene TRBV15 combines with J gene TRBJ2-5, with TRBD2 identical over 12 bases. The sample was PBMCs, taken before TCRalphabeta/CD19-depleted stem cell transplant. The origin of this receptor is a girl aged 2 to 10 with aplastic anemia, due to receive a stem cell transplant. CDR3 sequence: CATSRDRRPSGRAETQYF. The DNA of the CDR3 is TGTGCCACCAGCAGAGATCGACGGCCTAGCGGGAGGGCTGAGACCCAGTACTTC.